This is a list of T cell receptor beta chains from one sample in a study of shared T cell receptors in the human thymus. Sequencing used immunoSEQ multiplex PCR; TCRdb keeps in-frame clones, though not all of them. The table has around 730,000 clones, roughly 85% seen once. These data were also filed under a second study, of human thymus T cells.

Sequencing was done on a sample of thymocytes. The source is a girl under three years old with a congenital heart defect. CDR3s include the opening cysteine and the closing phenylalanine or tryptophan. A D gene is named only where the DNA matches it firmly. The listing skips clone size in some rows; elsewhere it reads once, few, many or a size class.

J: TRBJ1-3
D: TRBD1
size: -
V: TRBV14
DNA: TGTGCCAGCAGCGACAGGGTGTCATCGGGAAACACCATATATTTT
CDR3: CASSDRVSSGNTIYF

J: TRBJ1-2
D: -
size: -
V: TRBV12-5
DNA: TGTGCTAGTGGTTTCCCGGGGGGCAGGGATGGCTACACCTTC
CDR3: CASGFPGGRDGYTF

J: TRBJ1-1
D: -
size: -
V: TRBV6-1
DNA: TGTGCCAGCAAAAATGGCGACAGCAACTCAACTGAAGCTTTCTTT
CDR3: CASKNGDSNSTEAFF

J: TRBJ2-7
D: -
size: -
V: TRBV4-2
DNA: TGTGCCAGCAGCCAAGAAGAGCGGTCAGGGGACCGGTCCTACGAGCAGTACTTC
CDR3: CASSQEERSGDRSYEQYF

J: TRBJ1-2
D: TRBD1
size: -
V: TRBV5-1
DNA: TGCGCCAGCAGCTTGGCCAGGGCGGGACAGGGTGTTGAAGGCTACACCTTC
CDR3: CASSLARAGQGVEGYTF

J: TRBJ2-3
D: -
size: -
V: TRBV7-2
DNA: TGTGCCAGCACCCACCGAGTGGGCTGGACAGATACGCAGTATTTT
CDR3: CASTHRVGWTDTQYF

J: TRBJ2-1
D: TRBD2
size: few
V: TRBV5-1
DNA: TGCGCCAGCAGCGGGGGGGGAGGGTACAATGAGCAGTTCTTC
CDR3: CASSGGGGYNEQFF

J: TRBJ1-2
D: -
size: few
V: TRBV6-1
DNA: TGTGCCAGCAGTGAAGTGGAGAACACCTTC
CDR3: CASSEVENTF

J: TRBJ2-3
D: TRBD2
size: -
V: TRBV4-1
DNA: TGCGCCAGCAGCCAAGAACTACTAGCGGGGACTTATAAGAATACGCAGTATTTT
CDR3: CASSQELLAGTYKNTQYF

J: TRBJ2-3
D: -
size: -
V: TRBV2
DNA: TGTGCCAGCTTGCTGACATGCCCTAGCACAGATACGCAGTATTTT
CDR3: CASLLTCPSTDTQYF

J: TRBJ2-6
D: -
size: -
V: TRBV28
DNA: TGTGCCAGCAGTTTGAGGGTGGTTAACTCTGGGGCCAACGTCCTGACTTTC
CDR3: CASSLRVVNSGANVLTF

J: TRBJ1-2
D: TRBD1
size: -
V: TRBV7-2
DNA: TGTGCCAGCAGCTCTCTAGAGGGACAGGGGAAAGTCGATGGCTACACCTTC
CDR3: CASSSLEGQGKVDGYTF

J: TRBJ2-7
D: -
size: -
V: TRBV5-5
DNA: TGTGCCAGCAGCTTCACAGGGAACTACGAGCAGTACTTC
CDR3: CASSFTGNYEQYF

J: TRBJ2-1
D: TRBD2
size: -
V: TRBV7-3
DNA: TGTGCCAGCAGCGGGGGGACTAGCGGGGGTGAGCAGTTCTTC
CDR3: CASSGGTSGGEQFF

J: TRBJ1-1
D: -
size: -
V: TRBV12-5
DNA: TGTGCTAGTGGTCTAAAACAGGGGAACACTGAAGCTTTCTTT
CDR3: CASGLKQGNTEAFF

J: TRBJ2-5
D: -
size: -
V: TRBV28
DNA: TGTGCCAGCAGTCCCTCTAACGGGGAGTTGGAGACCCAGTACTTC
CDR3: CASSPSNGELETQYF

J: TRBJ2-6
D: -
size: -
V: TRBV28
DNA: TGTGCCAGCAGTTTTTGGAGCTCTGGGGCCAACGTCCTGACTTTC
CDR3: CASSFWSSGANVLTF

J: TRBJ2-7
D: TRBD1
size: -
V: TRBV5-6
DNA: TGTGCCAGCAGCTTGGCAGGGACAGTTGAGAACTACGAGCAGTACTTC
CDR3: CASSLAGTVENYEQYF

J: TRBJ1-5
D: TRBD1
size: few
V: TRBV4-1
DNA: TGCGCCAGCAGCCAAGTACGGACAGGGGACCCTTATAGCAATCAGCCCCAGCATTTT
CDR3: CASSQVRTGDPYSNQPQHF

J: TRBJ1-5
D: TRBD1
size: -
V: TRBV27
DNA: TGTGCCAGCGGGGGGGACAGGGGGCTTAAGGCCCAGCATTTT
CDR3: CASGGDRGLKAQHF

J: TRBJ1-1
D: -
size: -
V: TRBV6-4
DNA: TGTGCCAGCCGATTCACAGGGAGGGAAACCACTGAAGCTTTCTTT
CDR3: CASRFTGRETTEAFF

J: TRBJ2-5
D: TRBD1
size: -
V: TRBV5-1
DNA: TGCGCCAGCAGCTTGGCCCTCGGGACAGGACCGACCGGAAACCAAGAGACCCAGTACTTC
CDR3: CASSLALGTGPTGNQETQYF

J: TRBJ1-3
D: TRBD1
size: -
V: TRBV27
DNA: TGTGCCAGCAGTTTATCGGGACAGAGCTCTGGAAACACCATATATTTT
CDR3: CASSLSGQSSGNTIYF

J: TRBJ1-1
D: -
size: -
V: TRBV29-1
DNA: TGCAGCGTTGAAAGGAGGGACACTGAAGCTTTCTTT
CDR3: CSVERRDTEAFF

J: TRBJ1-1
D: TRBD1
size: -
V: TRBV4-1
DNA: TGCGCCAGCAGCCCCCAACAGGGGAAGAGTACTGAAGCTTTCTTT
CDR3: CASSPQQGKSTEAFF

J: TRBJ1-2
D: TRBD1
size: -
V: TRBV6-4
DNA: TGTGCCAGCAGTGAGAGGGCAGGGGGCACCCGTTATGGCTACACCTTC
CDR3: CASSERAGGTRYGYTF

J: TRBJ2-7
D: -
size: -
V: TRBV7-9
DNA: TGTGCCAGCAGCCCCGCCTCGGTCCATGGGGCGAAGGCCGGCGAGCAGTACTTC
CDR3: CASSPASVHGAKAGEQYF

J: TRBJ2-5
D: TRBD2
size: -
V: TRBV5-1
DNA: TGCGCCAGCAGCCTCCCCGCGGGGGGGCCCCGTGAGACCCAGTACTTC
CDR3: CASSLPAGGPRETQYF

J: TRBJ1-2
D: -
size: -
V: TRBV27
DNA: TGTGCCAGCAGTCCGTCGGGGGAGGAGGATGGCTACACCTTC
CDR3: CASSPSGEEDGYTF

J: TRBJ1-2
D: -
size: -
V: TRBV4-1
DNA: TGCGCCAGCAGCCAAGAGACTACAGTGAACTATGGCTACACCTTC
CDR3: CASSQETTVNYGYTF

J: TRBJ1-1
D: -
size: few
V: TRBV19
DNA: TGTGCCAGTAGTATAGATCCGGACAGAGATGCGAACACTGAAGCTTTCTTT
CDR3: CASSIDPDRDANTEAFF

J: TRBJ1-2
D: -
size: -
V: TRBV9
DNA: TGTGCCAGCAGCGCCGGGACCTTCGGGGGTGGCTACACCTTC
CDR3: CASSAGTFGGGYTF

J: TRBJ1-1
D: TRBD1
size: -
V: TRBV4-3
DNA: TGCGCCAGCAGCCATCCGGGACAGACGAACACTGAAGCTTTCTTT
CDR3: CASSHPGQTNTEAFF

J: TRBJ2-7
D: TRBD1
size: -
V: TRBV11-2
DNA: TGTGCCAGCAGCTTAGATATTCAGGACAGGGGAGACGACGAGCAGTACTTC
CDR3: CASSLDIQDRGDDEQYF

J: TRBJ1-4
D: -
size: -
V: TRBV18
DNA: TGTGCCAGCTCTCCCGCCGGGACACGGGAAAAACTGTTTTTT
CDR3: CASSPAGTREKLFF

J: TRBJ1-3
D: -
size: -
V: TRBV7-8
DNA: TGTGCCAGCAGCTTAGTCGGCAGGGGATCTGGAAACACCATATATTTT
CDR3: CASSLVGRGSGNTIYF

J: TRBJ1-2
D: -
size: -
V: TRBV5-1
DNA: TGCGCCAGCAGCCCGTGGCGGGGCAGCCCTGGCTACACCTTC
CDR3: CASSPWRGSPGYTF

J: TRBJ2-5
D: TRBD1
size: -
V: TRBV29-1
DNA: TGCAGCGGTTTTACAGGGGAAACATTAACCGCATCCAAAAAACAAGAGACCCAGTACTTC
CDR3: CSGFTGETLTASKKQETQYF

J: TRBJ1-1
D: -
size: -
V: TRBV6-1
DNA: TGTGCCAGCAGTGAACCCCCGTCAGGGATGAACACTGAAGCTTTCTTT
CDR3: CASSEPPSGMNTEAFF

J: TRBJ1-5
D: TRBD1
size: -
V: TRBV6-1
DNA: TGTGCCAGCAGTGAAGAAATTGGGACAGGGTTCGGTCAGCCCCAGCATTTT
CDR3: CASSEEIGTGFGQPQHF

J: TRBJ2-5
D: -
size: -
V: TRBV2
DNA: TGTGCCAGCAGTGAATGGGTCGGGGGGCCGGTACAAGAGACCCAGTACTTC
CDR3: CASSEWVGGPVQETQYF

J: TRBJ1-5
D: -
size: -
V: TRBV27
DNA: TGTGCCAGCAGAGGTCGGGTCAGCAGCAATCAGCCCCAGCATTTT
CDR3: CASRGRVSSNQPQHF

J: TRBJ2-2
D: -
size: -
V: TRBV7-9
DNA: TGTGCCAGCAGCTCGGGGGGCCCCGGGGAGCTGTTTTTT
CDR3: CASSSGGPGELFF